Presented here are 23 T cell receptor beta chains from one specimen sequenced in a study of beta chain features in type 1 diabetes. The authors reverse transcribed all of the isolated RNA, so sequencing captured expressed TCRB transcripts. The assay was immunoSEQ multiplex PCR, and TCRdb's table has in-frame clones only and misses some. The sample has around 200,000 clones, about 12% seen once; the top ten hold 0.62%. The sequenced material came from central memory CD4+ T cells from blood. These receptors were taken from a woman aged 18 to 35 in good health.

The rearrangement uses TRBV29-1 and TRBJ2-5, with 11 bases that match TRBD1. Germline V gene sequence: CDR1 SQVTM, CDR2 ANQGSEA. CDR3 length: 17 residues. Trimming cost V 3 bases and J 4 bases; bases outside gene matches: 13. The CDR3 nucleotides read TGCAGCGTTGATTTCCCGGAGGGGGACAGGGGGTTAGAGACCCAGTACTTC. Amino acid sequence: CSVDFPEGDRGLETQYF.

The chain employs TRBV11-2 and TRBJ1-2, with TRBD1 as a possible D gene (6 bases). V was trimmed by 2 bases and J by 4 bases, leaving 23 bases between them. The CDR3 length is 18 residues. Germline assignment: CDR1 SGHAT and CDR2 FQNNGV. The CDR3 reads CASSLSRFRGAQGYGYTF. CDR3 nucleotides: TGTGCCAGCAGCTTATCCCGTTTTCGGGGGGCGCAGGGCTATGGCTACACCTTC.

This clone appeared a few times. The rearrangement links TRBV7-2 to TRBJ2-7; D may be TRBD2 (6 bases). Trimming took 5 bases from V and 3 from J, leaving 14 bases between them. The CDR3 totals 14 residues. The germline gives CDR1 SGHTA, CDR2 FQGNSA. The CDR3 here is CASSLGLAYYEQYF. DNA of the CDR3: TGTGCCAGCAGCCTGGGACTTGCCTACTACGAGCAGTACTTC.

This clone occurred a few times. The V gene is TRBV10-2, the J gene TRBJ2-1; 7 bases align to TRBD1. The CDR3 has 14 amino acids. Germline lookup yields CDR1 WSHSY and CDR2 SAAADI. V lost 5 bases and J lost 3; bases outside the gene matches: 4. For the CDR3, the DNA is TGCGCCAGCAGTAGACAGGGTGGCTACAATGAGCAGTTCTTC. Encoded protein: CASSRQGGYNEQFF.

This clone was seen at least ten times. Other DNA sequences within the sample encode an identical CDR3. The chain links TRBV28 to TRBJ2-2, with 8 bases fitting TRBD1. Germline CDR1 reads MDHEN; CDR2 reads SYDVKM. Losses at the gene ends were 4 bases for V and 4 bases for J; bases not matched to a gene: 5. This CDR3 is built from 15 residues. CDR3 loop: CASSSGQGGTGELFF. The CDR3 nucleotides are TGTGCCAGCAGTTCTGGACAGGGAGGCACCGGGGAGCTGTTTTTT.

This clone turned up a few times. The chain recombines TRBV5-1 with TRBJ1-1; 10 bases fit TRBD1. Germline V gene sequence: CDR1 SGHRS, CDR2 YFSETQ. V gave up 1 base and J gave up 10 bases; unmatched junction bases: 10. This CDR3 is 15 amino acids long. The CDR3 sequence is CASSLRGTGDWAAFF. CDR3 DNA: TGCGCCAGCAGCTTGCGAGGGACAGGGGATTGGGCAGCTTTCTTT.

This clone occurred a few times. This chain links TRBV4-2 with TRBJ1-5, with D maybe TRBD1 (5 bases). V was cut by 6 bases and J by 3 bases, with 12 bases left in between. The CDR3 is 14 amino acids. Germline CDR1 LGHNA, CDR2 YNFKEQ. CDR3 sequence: CASSLDSSNQPQHF. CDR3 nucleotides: TGTGCCAGCAGTTTAGACAGTTCCAATCAGCCCCAGCATTTT.

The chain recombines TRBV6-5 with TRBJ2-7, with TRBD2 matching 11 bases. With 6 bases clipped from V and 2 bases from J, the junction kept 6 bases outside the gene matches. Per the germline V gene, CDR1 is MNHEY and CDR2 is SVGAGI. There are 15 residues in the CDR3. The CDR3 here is CASSRTSGSPYEQYF. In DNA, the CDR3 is TGTGCCAGCAGCCGTACTAGCGGGAGCCCCTACGAGCAGTACTTC.

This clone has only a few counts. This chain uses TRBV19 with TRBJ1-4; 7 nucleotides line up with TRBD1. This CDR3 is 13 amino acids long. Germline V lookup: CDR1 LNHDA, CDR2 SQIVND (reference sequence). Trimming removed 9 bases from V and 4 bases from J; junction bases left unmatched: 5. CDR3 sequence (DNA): TGTGCCAGCCAGGACAGGAGTAATGAAAAACTGTTTTTT. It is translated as CASQDRSNEKLFF.

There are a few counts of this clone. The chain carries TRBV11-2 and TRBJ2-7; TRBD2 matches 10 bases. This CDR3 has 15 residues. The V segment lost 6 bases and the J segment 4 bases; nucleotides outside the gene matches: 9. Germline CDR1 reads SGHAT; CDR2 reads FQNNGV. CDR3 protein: CASRFGTSGAYEQYF. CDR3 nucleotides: TGTGCCAGCAGGTTTGGAACTAGCGGGGCGTACGAGCAGTACTTC.

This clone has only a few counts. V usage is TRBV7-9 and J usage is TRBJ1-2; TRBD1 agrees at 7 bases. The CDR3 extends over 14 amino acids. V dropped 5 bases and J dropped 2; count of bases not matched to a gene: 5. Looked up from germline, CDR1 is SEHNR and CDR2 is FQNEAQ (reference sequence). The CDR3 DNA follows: TGTGCCAGCAGCCCCCCGGGACAGAACTATGGCTACACCTTC. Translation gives CASSPPGQNYGYTF.

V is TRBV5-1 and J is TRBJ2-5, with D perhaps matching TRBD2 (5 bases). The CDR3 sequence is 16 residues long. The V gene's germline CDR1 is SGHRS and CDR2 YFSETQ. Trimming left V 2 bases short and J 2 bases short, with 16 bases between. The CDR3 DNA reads TGCGCCAGCAGCTTCGGACGGGAAAGAGAGCAAGAGACCCAGTACTTC. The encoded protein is CASSFGREREQETQYF.

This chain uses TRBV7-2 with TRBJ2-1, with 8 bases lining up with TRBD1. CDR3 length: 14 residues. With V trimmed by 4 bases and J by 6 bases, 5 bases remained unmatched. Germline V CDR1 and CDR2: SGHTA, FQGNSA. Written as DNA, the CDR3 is TGTGCCAGCAGCTGGGACAGGACCGTCAATGAGCAGTTCTTC. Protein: CASSWDRTVNEQFF.

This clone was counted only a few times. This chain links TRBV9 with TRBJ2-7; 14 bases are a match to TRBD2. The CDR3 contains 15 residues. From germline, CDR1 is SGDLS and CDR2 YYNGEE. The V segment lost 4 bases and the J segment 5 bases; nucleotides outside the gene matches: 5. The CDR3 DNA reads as TGTGCCAGCAGCCCGGGACTAGCGGGAGTAAACGAGCAGTACTTC. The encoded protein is CASSPGLAGVNEQYF.

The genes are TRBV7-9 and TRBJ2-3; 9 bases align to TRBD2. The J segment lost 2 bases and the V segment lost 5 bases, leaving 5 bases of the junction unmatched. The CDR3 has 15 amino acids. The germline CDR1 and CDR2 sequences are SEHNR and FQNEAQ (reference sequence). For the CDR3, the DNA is TGTGCCAGCAGCACTAGCGGGCCGTACACAGATACGCAGTATTTT. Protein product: CASSTSGPYTDTQYF. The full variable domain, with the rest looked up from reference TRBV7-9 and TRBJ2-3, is DTGVSQNPRHKITKRGQNVTFRCDPISEHNRLYWYRQTLGQGPEFLTYFQNEAQLEKSRLLSDRFSAERPKGSFSTLEIQRTEQGDSAMYLCASSTSGPYTDTQYFGPGTRLTVL.

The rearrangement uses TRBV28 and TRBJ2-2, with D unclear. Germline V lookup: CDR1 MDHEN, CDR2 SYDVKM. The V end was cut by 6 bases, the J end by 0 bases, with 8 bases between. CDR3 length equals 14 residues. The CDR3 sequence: CASRGSSNTGELFF. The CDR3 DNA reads TGTGCCAGCAGGGGCAGCTCGAACACCGGGGAGCTGTTTTTT. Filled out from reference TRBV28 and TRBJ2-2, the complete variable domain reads DVKVTQSSRYLVKRTGEKVFLECVQDMDHENMFWYRQDPGLGLRLIYFSYDVKMKEKGDIPEGYSVSREKKERFSLILESASTNQTSMYLCASRGSSNTGELFFGEGSRLTVL.

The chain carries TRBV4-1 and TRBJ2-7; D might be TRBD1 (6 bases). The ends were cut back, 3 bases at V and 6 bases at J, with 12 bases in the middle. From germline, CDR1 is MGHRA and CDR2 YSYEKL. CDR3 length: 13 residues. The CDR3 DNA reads TGCGCCAGCAGCCATGACCAGGGGCTCGAGCAGTACTTC. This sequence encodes CASSHDQGLEQYF.

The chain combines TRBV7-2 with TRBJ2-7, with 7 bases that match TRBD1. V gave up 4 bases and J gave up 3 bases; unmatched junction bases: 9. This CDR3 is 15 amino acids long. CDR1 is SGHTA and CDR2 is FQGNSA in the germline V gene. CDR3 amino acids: CASSSRQGLFYEQYF. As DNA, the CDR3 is TGTGCCAGCAGCTCTCGACAGGGCCTTTTCTACGAGCAGTACTTC.

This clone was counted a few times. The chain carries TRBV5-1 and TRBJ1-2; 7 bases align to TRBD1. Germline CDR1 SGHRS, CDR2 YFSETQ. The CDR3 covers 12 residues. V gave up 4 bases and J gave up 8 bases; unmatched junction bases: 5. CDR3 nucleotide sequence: TGCGCCAGCAGCCTACAGGGGCAGGGCTACACCTTC. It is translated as CASSLQGQGYTF. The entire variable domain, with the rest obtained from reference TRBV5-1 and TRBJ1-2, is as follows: KAGVTQTPRYLIKTRGQQVTLSCSPISGHRSVSWYQQTPGQGLQFLFEYFSETQRNKGNFPGRFSGRQFSNSRSEMNVSTLELGDSALYLCASSLQGQGYTFGSGTRLTVV.

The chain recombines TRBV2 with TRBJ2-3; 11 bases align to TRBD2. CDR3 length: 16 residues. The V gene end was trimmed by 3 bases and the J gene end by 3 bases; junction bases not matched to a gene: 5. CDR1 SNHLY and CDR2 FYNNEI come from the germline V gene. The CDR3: CASSDSLAGGTDTQYF. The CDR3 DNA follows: TGTGCCAGCAGTGATAGTCTAGCGGGAGGAACAGATACGCAGTATTTT.

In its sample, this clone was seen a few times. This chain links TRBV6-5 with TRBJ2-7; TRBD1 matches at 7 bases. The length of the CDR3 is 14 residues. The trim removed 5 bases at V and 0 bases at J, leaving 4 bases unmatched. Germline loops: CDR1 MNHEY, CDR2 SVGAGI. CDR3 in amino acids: CASSRQGLSYEQYF. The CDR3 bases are TGTGCCAGCAGTCGACAGGGCCTCTCCTACGAGCAGTACTTC.

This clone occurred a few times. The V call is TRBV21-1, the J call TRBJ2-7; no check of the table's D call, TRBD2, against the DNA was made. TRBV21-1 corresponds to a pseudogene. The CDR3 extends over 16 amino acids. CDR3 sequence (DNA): TGTGCCAGCAGCAAAATCTACGGGCTTGCTAGCAACGAGCAGTACTTC. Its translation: CASSKIYGLASNEQYF.

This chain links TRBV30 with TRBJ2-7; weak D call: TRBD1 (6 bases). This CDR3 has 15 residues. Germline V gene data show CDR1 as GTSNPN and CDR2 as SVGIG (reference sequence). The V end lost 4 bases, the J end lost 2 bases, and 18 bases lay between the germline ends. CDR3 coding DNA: TGTGCCTGGACCCCCAGTAGGGGGAGTCCCTACGAGCAGTACTTC. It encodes CAWTPSRGSPYEQYF.